The 8 T cell receptor beta chains below all came from one sample that was sequenced in a study of blood T cell repertoires in COVID-19. Libraries were prepared by immunoSEQ multiplex PCR; TCRdb keeps only in-frame clonotypes and omits some of them. Among 270,000 or so clones, roughly nine tenths were seen once, and the ten largest hold just under 0.95%. Input material: peripheral blood. These receptors were collected from a woman aged 35 to 49 who had recovered from COVID-19.

The V and J genes are TRBV15 and TRBJ2-3; D possibly corresponds to TRBD1 (6 bases). The germline CDR1 and CDR2 sequences are LNHNV and YYDKDF (reference sequence). V was pared by 5 bases and J by 2 bases, with 20 bases between. This CDR3 region has 17 residues. The CDR3 sequence: CATSGFDGTRNTDTQYF. CDR3 nucleotide sequence: TGTGCCACCAGCGGATTCGATGGGACAAGAAACACAGATACGCAGTATTTT.

The J gene is TRBJ2-3, the V gene TRBV19, with TRBD2 matching 11 bases. V dropped 4 bases and J dropped 4; count of bases not matched to a gene: 13. The length of the CDR3 is 18 residues. In germline, CDR1 is LNHDA, CDR2 SQIVND (reference sequence). The CDR3 DNA follows: TGTGCCAGTAGTACCGTCACCAGAAGACTAGCGGGGCCAGATACGCAGTATTTT. Residues: CASSTVTRRLAGPDTQYF.

The chain recombines TRBV24-1 with TRBJ2-3, with D perhaps matching TRBD2 (6 bases). The CDR3 runs to 16 residues. CDR1 is KGHDR, CDR2 SFDVKD, per germline. Trimming removed 2 bases at V and 0 bases at J, with 11 bases between. The CDR3 region is CATSDWGTSSTDTQYF. The CDR3 DNA follows: TGTGCCACCAGTGATTGGGGGACTTCTAGCACAGATACGCAGTATTTT.

CDR3 coding DNA: TGTGCCAGCTCACCACCTAACGAACCGGGGGACGAGCAGTACTTC. Protein product: CASSPPNEPGDEQYF. The genes are TRBV18 and TRBJ2-7; D possibly corresponds to TRBD2 (6 bases). This CDR3 has 15 residues. CDR1 is KGHSH and CDR2 is LQKENI in the germline V gene. V was trimmed by 0 bases and J by 5 bases, leaving 14 bases between them.

V gene TRBV19 combines with J gene TRBJ1-4; 7 bases fit TRBD1. V was pared by 4 bases and J by 2 bases, with 10 bases of the junction left unmatched. Germline CDR1 and CDR2: LNHDA and SQIVND (reference sequence). CDR3 length equals 17 residues. CDR3 loop: CASSRQGRSATNEKLFF. CDR3 DNA sequence: TGTGCCAGTAGTAGACAGGGAAGGAGCGCGACTAATGAAAAACTGTTTTTT.

The sample holds one count of this clone. The chain carries TRBV10-1 and TRBJ2-3; no firm D call. Trimming pared 0 bases from V and 2 bases from J, leaving 6 bases between. Germline V gives CDR1 WNHNN, CDR2 SYGVQD (reference sequence). This CDR3 has 14 residues. CDR3 bases: TGCGCCAGCAGTGAGTCTTCACACACAGATACGCAGTATTTT. Protein: CASSESSHTDTQYF.

This clone was detected a few times. The rearrangement joins TRBV3-1 (or the pseudogene TRBV3-2) to TRBJ2-1, with 7 bases matching TRBD1. The CDR3 covers 13 residues. The germline V gene encodes CDR1 LGHDT and CDR2 YNNKEL (reference sequence). V dropped 4 bases and J dropped 4; count of bases not matched to a gene: 1. This chain's CDR3 is CASSRDRYNEQFF. The CDR3 DNA reads TGTGCCAGCAGCCGGGACAGATACAATGAGCAGTTCTTC.

The CDR3 loop is CATSRDQGQETQYF. The CDR3 coding sequence is TGTGCCACCAGCAGAGATCAGGGCCAAGAGACCCAGTACTTC. The rearrangement joins TRBV15 to TRBJ2-5, with D possibly matching TRBD1 (5 bases). With 0 bases removed from V and 1 base from J, the gap between germline ends came to 6 bases. The CDR3 consists of 14 residues. The V gene's germline CDR1 is LNHNV and CDR2 YYDKDF (reference sequence).